This is a list of T cell receptor beta chains from one sample in a study of T cells in Graves' hyperthyroidism and ophthalmopathy. MiXCR, applied by TCRdb to the multiplex PCR reads, yields one record per CDR3 protein. This repertoire shows roughly 380,000 distinct CDR3 sequences, 13% found once; its top ten account for about 20%. Specimen: blood. The origin of the receptors is a man aged 25 to 40 with Graves' hyperthyroidism that later progressed to Graves' ophthalmopathy. CDR3s leave out the opening cysteine and the closing phenylalanine or tryptophan. A D gene is named only where the DNA matches it firmly.

CDR3,V,D,J
ASSFLTSGGLTGELF,TRBV13,TRBD2,TRBJ2-2
ATSDFRQSHEQF,TRBV24-1,NA,TRBJ2-1
ASSAQGLQETQY,TRBV6-1,NA,TRBJ2-5
ASSLGQPGGYSPLH,TRBV5-1,NA,TRBJ1-6
ASIKLAGGLSGANVLT,TRBV5-5,TRBD2,TRBJ2-6
SAPGPTTSPLH,TRBV20-1,NA,TRBJ1-6
ASSSSITQY,TRBV11-2,NA,TRBJ2-5
ASSWTGKPYEQF,TRBV5-1,TRBD1,TRBJ2-1
SARGHQTNEKLF,TRBV20-1,NA,TRBJ1-4
ASSQSRGQGAGYT,TRBV4-1,TRBD1,TRBJ1-2
ASSDPGNDYGYT,TRBV6-1,NA,TRBJ1-2
ASSERRQGPDTQY,TRBV10-1,TRBD1,TRBJ2-3
SAARLAGNYEQY,TRBV20-1,TRBD2,TRBJ2-7
ASKVSSGETQY,TRBV2,TRBD2,TRBJ2-5
ASSESQMNTEAF,TRBV2,NA,TRBJ1-1
ASSNRQGTLRFEQY,TRBV6-1,TRBD1,TRBJ2-7
ASTRQGARETQY,TRBV6-1,TRBD1,TRBJ2-5
ASSPTTGSGYT,TRBV12-3/TRBV12-4,TRBD1,TRBJ1-2
ASSTLAGGLTDTQY,TRBV6-1,TRBD2,TRBJ2-3
ASSQAASGGASWQY,TRBV3-1,TRBD2,TRBJ2-7
ASSVGQSFRGVNTEAF,TRBV5-1,NA,TRBJ1-1
ASSLQGGINYGYT,TRBV5-4,NA,TRBJ1-2